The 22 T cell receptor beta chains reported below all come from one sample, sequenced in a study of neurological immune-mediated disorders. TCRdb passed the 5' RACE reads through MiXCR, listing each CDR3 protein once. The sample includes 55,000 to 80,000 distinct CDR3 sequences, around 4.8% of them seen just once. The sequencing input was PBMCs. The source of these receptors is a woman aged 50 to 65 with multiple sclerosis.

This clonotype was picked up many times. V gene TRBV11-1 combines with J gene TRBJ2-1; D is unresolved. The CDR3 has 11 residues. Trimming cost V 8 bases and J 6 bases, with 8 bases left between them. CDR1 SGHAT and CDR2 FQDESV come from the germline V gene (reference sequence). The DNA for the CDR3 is TGTGCCAGCGCCAGCGTCAATGAGCAGTTCTTC. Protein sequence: CASASVNEQFF.

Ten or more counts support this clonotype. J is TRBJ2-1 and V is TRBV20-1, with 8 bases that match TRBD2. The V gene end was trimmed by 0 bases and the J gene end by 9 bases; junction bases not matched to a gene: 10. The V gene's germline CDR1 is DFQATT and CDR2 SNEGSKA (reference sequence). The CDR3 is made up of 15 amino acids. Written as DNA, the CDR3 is TGCAGTGCTAGAGATCTCGGGACTAGTAGTACTGAGCAGTTCTTC. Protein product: CSARDLGTSSTEQFF.

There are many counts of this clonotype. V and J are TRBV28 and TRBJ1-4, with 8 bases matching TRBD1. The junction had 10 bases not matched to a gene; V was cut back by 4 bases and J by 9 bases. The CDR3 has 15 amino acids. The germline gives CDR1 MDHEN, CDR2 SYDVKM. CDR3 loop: CASSSAQGARKKLFF. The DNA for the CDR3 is TGTGCCAGCAGTTCCGCGCAGGGGGCCCGCAAAAAACTGTTTTTT.

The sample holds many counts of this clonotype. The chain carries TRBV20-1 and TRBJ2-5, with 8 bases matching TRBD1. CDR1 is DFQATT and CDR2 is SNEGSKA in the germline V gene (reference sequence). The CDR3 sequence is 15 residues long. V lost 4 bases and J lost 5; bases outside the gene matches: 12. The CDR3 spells CSANSEITGGETQYF. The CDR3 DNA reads TGCAGTGCTAATTCCGAAATAACAGGGGGGGAGACCCAGTACTTC.

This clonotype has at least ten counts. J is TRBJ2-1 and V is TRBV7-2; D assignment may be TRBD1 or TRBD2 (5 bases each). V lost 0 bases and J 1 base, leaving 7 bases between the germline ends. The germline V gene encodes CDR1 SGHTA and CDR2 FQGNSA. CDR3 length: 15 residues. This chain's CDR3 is CASSLAGVSYNEQFF. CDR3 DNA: TGTGCCAGCAGCTTAGCGGGGGTGTCCTACAATGAGCAGTTCTTC.

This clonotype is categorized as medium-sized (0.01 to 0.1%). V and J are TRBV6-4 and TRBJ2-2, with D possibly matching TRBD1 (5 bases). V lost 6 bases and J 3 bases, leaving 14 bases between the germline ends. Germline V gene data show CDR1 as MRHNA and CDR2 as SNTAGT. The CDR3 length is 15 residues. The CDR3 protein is CASSVVQGDTGELFF. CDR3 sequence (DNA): TGTGCCAGCAGCGTCGTGCAGGGCGACACCGGGGAGCTGTTTTTT.

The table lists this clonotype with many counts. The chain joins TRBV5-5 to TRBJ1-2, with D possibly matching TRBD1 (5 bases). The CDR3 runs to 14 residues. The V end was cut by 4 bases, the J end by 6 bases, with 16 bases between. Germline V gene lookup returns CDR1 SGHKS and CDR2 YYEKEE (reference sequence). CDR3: CASSRGTDQNGYTF. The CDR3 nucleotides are TGTGCCAGCAGCCGCGGGACGGACCAAAATGGCTACACCTTC.

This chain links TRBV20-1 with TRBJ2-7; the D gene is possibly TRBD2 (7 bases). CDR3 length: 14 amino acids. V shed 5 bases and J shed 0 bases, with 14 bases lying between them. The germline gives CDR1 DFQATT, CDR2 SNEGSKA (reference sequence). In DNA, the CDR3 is TGCAGTGCTCGTCGGGGGGCAGGCTCCTACGAGCAGTACTTC. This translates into CSARRGAGSYEQYF.

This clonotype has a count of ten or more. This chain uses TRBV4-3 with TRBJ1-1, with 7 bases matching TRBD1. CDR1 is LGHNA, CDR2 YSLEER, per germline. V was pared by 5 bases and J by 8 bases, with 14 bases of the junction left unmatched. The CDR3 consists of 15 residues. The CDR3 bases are TGCGCCAGCAGCTCACACTCTACAGGGGCGGCGGAAGCTTTCTTT. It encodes CASSSHSTGAAEAFF.

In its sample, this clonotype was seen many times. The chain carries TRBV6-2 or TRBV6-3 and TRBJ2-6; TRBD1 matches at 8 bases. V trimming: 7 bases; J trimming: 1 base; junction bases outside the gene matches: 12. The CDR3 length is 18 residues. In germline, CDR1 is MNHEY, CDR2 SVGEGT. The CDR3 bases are TGTGCCAGCACTCAGGACAGGGTCCAGCGGTCTGGGGCCAACGTCCTGACTTTC. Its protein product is CASTQDRVQRSGANVLTF.

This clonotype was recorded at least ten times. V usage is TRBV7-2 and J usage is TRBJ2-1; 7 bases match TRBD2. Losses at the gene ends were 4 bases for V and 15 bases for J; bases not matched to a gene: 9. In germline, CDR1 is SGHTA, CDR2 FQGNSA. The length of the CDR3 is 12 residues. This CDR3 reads CASSSGEGPRFF. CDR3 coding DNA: TGTGCCAGCAGCTCGGGGGAGGGTCCGCGGTTCTTC. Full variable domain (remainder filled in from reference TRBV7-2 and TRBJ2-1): GAGVSQSPSNKVTEKGKDVELRCDPISGHTALYWYRQSLGQGLEFLIYFQGNSAPDKSGLPSDRFSAERTGGSVSTLTIQRTQQEDSAVYLCASSSGEGPRFFGPGTRLTVL.

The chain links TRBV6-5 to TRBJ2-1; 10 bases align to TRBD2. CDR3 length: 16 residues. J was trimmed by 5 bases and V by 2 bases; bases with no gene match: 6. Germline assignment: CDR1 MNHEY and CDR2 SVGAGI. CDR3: CASSYLISGGHNEQFF. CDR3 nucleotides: TGTGCCAGCAGTTACCTAATTAGCGGGGGGCACAATGAGCAGTTCTTC.

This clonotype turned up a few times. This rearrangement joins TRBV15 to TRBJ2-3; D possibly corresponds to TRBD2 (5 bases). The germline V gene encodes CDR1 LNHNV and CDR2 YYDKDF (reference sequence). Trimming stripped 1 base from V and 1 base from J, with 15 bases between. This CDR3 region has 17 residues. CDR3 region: CATSRAAFGVGTDTQYF. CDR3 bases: TGTGCCACCAGCAGAGCCGCCTTCGGGGTAGGCACAGATACGCAGTATTTT.

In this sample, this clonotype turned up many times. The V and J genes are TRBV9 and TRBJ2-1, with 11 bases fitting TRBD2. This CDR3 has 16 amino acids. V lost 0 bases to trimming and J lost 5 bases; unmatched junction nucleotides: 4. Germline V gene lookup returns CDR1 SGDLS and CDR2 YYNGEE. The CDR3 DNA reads TGTGCCAGCAGCGTAGCCCTGACTAGCGGGGACAATGAGCAGTTCTTC. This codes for CASSVALTSGDNEQFF.

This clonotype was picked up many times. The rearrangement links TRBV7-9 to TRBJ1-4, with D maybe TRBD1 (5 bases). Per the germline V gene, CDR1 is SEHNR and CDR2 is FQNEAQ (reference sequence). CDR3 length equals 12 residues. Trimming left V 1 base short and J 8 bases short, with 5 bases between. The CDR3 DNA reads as TGTGCCAGCAGCTTAGGGACAGAAAAACTGTTTTTT. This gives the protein CASSLGTEKLFF. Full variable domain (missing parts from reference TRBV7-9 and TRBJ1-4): DTGVSQNPRHKITKRGQNVTFRCDPISEHNRLYWYRQTLGQGPEFLTYFQNEAQLEKSRLLSDRFSAERPKGSFSTLEIQRTEQGDSAMYLCASSLGTEKLFFGSGTQLSVL.

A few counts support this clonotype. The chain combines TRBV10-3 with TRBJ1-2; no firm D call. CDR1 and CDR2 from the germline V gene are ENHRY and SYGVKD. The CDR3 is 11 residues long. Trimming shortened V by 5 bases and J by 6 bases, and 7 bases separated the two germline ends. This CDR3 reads CAISTGNGYTF. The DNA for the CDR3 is TGTGCCATCAGTACGGGGAATGGCTACACCTTC.

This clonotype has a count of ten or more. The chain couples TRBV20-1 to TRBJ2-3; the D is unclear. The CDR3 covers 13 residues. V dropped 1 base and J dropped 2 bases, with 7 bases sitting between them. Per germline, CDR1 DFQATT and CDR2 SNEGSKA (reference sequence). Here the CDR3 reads CSARGLLTDTQYF. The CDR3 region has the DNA TGCAGTGCTAGAGGTCTCCTCACAGATACGCAGTATTTT.

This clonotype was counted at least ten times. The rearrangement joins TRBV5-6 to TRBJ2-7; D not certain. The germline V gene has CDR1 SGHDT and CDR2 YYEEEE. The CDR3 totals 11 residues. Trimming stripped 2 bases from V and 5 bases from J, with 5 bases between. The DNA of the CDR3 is TGTGCCAGCAGCTTCTCTGACGAGCAGTACTTC. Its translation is CASSFSDEQYF.

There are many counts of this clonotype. CDR3 protein: CASSQTAGAKDTQYF. CDR3 sequence (DNA): TGCGCCAGCAGCCAAACGGCCGGGGCGAAAGATACGCAGTATTTT. V and J are TRBV4-3 and TRBJ2-3; D is perhaps TRBD1 or TRBD2 (5 bases each). Trimming removed 2 bases at V and 5 bases at J, with 14 bases between. This CDR3 has 15 amino acids. Germline V gene sequence: CDR1 LGHNA, CDR2 YSLEER.

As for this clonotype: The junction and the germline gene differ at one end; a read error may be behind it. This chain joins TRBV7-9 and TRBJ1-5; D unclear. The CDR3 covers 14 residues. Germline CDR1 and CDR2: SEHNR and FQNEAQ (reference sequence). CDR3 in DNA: TGTGCCAGCAGCTTGGCAGGAATCAATCAGCCCCAGAATTTT. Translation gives CASSLAGINQPQNF.

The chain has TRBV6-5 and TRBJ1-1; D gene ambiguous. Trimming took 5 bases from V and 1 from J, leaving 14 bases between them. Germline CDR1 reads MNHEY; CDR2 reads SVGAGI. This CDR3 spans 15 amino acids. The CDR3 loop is CASSPTIGRNTEAFF. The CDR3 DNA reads TGTGCCAGCAGTCCAACTATCGGGAGGAACACTGAAGCTTTCTTT.

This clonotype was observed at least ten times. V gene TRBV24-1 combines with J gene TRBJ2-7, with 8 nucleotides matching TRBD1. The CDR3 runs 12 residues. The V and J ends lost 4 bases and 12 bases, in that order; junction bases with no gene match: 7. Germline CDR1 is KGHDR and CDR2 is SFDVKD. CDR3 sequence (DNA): TGTGCCACCAGTGAACCCGGGACAGGTCTGTACGTC. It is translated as CATSEPGTGLYV.